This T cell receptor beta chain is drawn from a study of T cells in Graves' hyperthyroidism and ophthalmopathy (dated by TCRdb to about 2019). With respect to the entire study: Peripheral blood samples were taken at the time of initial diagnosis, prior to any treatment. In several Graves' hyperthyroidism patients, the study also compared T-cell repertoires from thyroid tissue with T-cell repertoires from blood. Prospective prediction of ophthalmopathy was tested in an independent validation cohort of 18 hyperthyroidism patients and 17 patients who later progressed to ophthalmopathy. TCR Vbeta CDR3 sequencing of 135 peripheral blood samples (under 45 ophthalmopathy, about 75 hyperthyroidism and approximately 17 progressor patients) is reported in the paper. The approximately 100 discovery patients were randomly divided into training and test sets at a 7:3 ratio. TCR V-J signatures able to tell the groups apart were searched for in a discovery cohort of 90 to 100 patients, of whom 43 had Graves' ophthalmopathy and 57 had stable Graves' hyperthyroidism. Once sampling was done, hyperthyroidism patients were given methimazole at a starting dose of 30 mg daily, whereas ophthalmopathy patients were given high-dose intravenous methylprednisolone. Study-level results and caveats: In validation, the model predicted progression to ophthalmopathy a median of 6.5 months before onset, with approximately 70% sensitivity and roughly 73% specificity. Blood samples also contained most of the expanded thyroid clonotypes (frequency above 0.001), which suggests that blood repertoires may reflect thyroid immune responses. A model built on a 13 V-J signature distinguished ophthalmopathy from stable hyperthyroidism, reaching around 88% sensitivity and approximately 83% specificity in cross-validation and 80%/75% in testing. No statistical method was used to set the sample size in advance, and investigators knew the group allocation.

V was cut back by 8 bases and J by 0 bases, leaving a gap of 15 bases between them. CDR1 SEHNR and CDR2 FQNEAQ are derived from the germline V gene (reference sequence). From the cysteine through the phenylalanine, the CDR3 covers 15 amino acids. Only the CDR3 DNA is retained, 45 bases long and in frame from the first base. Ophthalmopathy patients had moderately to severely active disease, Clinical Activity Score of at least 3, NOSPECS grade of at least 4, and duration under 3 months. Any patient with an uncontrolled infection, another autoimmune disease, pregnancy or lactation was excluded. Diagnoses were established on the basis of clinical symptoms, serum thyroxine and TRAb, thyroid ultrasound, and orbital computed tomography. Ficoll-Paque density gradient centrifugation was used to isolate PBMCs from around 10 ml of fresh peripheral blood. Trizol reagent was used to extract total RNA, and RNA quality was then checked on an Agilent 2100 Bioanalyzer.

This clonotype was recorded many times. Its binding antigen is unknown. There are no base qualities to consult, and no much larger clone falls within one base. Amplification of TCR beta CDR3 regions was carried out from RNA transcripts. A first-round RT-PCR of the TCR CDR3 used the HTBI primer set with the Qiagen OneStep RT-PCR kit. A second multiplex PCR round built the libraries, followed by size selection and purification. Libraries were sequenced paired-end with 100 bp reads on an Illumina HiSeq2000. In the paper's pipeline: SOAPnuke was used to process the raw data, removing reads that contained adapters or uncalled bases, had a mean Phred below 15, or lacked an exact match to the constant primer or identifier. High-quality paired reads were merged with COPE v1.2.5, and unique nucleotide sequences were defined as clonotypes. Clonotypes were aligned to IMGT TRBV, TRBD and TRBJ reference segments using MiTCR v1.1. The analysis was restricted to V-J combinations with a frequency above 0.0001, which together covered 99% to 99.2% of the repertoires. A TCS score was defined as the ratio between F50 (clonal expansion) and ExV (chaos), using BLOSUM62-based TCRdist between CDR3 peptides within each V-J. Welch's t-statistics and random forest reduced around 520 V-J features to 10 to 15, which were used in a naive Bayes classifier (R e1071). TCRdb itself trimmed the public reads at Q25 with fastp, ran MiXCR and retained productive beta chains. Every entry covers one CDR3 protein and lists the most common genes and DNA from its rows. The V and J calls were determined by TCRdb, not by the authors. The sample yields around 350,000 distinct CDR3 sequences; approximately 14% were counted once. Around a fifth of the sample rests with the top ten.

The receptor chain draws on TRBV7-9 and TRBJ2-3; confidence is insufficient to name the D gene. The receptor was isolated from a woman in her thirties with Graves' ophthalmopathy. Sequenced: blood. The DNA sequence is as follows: TGTGCCAGCGACCTCTTAGATTCTAGCACAGATACGCAGTATTTT. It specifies CASDLLDSSTDTQYF.